This T cell receptor (beta chain) originates from a study of tumor-infiltrating lymphocytes in localized non-small cell lung cancer. The data were produced by immunoSEQ multiplex PCR, yet TCRdb's version contains in-frame clones alone and is incomplete. The top ten hold approximately 2% of the sample, which has tens of thousands of clones, 80% to 90% seen once. The CDR3 sequence is 18 residues long. V lost 2 bases, J lost 0 bases, and 7 bases stayed unmatched. The germline CDR1 and CDR2 sequences are SGHDT and YYEEEE. V usage is TRBV5-6 and J usage is TRBJ2-6; TRBD1 matches 8 bases. Sample: lung tumor tissue. The sequence was collected from a human donor with non-small cell lung cancer. The DNA of the CDR3 is TGTGCCAGCAGCTTCAGGGGGCTCTCCTCCTCTGGGGCCAACGTCCTGACTTTC. Protein: CASSFRGLSSSGANVLTF.